Listed here are 7 T cell receptor beta chains from one sample, sequenced in a study of blood T cell repertoires in COVID-19. Libraries were prepared by immunoSEQ multiplex PCR; TCRdb keeps only in-frame clonotypes and omits some of them. Of about 67,000 clones in the sample, about 89% were seen once. Source material: peripheral blood. All receptors derive from a man in his fifties or sixties with active COVID-19.

The gene calls are TRBV3-1 (or the pseudogene TRBV3-2) and TRBJ1-5; D may be TRBD1 (6 bases). V was trimmed by 3 bases and J by 0 bases, leaving 9 bases between them. Per the germline V gene, CDR1 is LGHDT and CDR2 is YNNKEL (reference sequence). The CDR3 covers 15 residues. The DNA for the CDR3 is TGTGCCAGCAGCCAGGGACACTATAGCAATCAGCCCCAGCATTTT. Amino acids: CASSQGHYSNQPQHF.

This clone has only a few counts. This chain connects TRBV19 to TRBJ2-2; the D is unclear. V was clipped by 1 base and J by 6 bases, with 3 bases between them. CDR1 and CDR2 (germline): LNHDA, SQIVND (reference sequence). The CDR3 contains 12 residues. CDR3 in amino acids: CASSIAAGELFF. In nucleotides, the CDR3 is TGTGCCAGTAGTATAGCGGCCGGGGAGCTGTTTTTT.

This sequence joins TRBV19 and TRBJ2-6; 9 positions agree with TRBD1. This CDR3 region has 17 residues. Germline CDR1 reads LNHDA; CDR2 reads SQIVND (reference sequence). With V trimmed by 3 bases and J by 4 bases, 7 bases remained unmatched. CDR3: CASSMWGQGTGANVLTF. The CDR3 nucleotides read TGTGCCAGTAGTATGTGGGGACAGGGCACAGGGGCCAACGTCCTGACTTTC.

This clone was recorded only once. The gene calls are TRBV5-4 and TRBJ1-2, with 8 bases fitting TRBD1. The germline gives CDR1 SGHNT, CDR2 YYREEE (reference sequence). This CDR3 has 14 amino acids. The junction had 3 bases not matched to a gene; V was cut back by 3 bases and J by 2 bases. The CDR3 nucleotides are TGTGCCAGCAGCTGGACAGGGAACAACTATGGCTACACCTTC. Translation gives CASSWTGNNYGYTF.

This chain joins TRBV29-1 and TRBJ1-1, with 11 nucleotides matching TRBD1. Germline trimming cut 7 bases from V and 11 bases from J; bases unmatched to any gene: 6. This CDR3 spans 11 amino acids. Germline values: CDR1 SQVTM, CDR2 ANQGSEA. The DNA for the CDR3 is TGCAGCGCGGACAGGGGGCGTAGGGCTTTCTTT. Translation gives CSADRGRRAFF.

The CDR3 sequence: CASSPLLAATDTQYF. For the CDR3, the DNA is TGTGCCAGCAGCCCGTTACTAGCGGCGACAGATACGCAGTATTTT. V and J are TRBV14 and TRBJ2-3; 8 bases map to TRBD2. Losses at the gene ends were 4 bases for V and 3 bases for J; bases not matched to a gene: 6. Germline values: CDR1 SGHDN, CDR2 FVKESK. CDR3 length: 15 amino acids.

This chain joins TRBV6-5 and TRBJ2-3, with TRBD2 as a possible D gene (6 bases). The V gene's germline CDR1 is MNHEY and CDR2 SVGAGI. V lost 6 bases and J 0 bases, leaving 13 bases between the germline ends. The CDR3 covers 15 residues. Here the CDR3 reads CASRQAGPSTDTQYF. For the CDR3, the DNA is TGTGCCAGCAGACAAGCGGGCCCGAGCACAGATACGCAGTATTTT.